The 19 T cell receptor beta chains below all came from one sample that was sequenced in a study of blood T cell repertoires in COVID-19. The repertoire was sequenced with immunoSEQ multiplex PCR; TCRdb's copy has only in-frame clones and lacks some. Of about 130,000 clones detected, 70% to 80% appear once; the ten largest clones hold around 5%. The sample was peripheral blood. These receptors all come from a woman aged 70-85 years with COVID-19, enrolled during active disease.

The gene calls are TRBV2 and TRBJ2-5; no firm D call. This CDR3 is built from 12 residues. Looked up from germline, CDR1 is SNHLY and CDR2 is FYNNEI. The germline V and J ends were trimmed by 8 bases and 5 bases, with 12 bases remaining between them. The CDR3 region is CASGTVRETQYF. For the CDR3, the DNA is TGTGCCAGCGGTACGGTGCGTGAGACCCAGTACTTC.

The CDR3 DNA follows: TGTGCCAGCAGTCCTGGACAGGGGGAGACCCAGTACTTC. It specifies CASSPGQGETQYF. The gene calls are TRBV6-5 and TRBJ2-5, with 9 bases that match TRBD1. The CDR3 is 13 amino acids. V gave up 5 bases and J gave up 5 bases; unmatched junction bases: 3. CDR1 is MNHEY and CDR2 is SVGAGI in the germline V gene.

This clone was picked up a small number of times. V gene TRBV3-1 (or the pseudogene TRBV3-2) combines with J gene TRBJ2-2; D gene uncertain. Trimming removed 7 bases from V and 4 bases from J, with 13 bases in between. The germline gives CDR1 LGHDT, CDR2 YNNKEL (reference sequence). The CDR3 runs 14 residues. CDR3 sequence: CASTPRVSTGELFF. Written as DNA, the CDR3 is TGTGCCAGCACCCCTCGGGTTAGCACCGGGGAGCTGTTTTTT.

The CDR3 reads CASKEEQGSEAFF. In DNA, the CDR3 is TGTGCCAGCAAGGAAGAACAGGGATCTGAAGCTTTCTTT. The chain carries TRBV10-3 and TRBJ1-1; weak D call: TRBD1 (6 bases). Between the trimmed V and J ends, which lost 10 bases and 6 bases, there was a span of 18 bases. The CDR3 is 13 amino acids. In germline, CDR1 is ENHRY, CDR2 SYGVKD.

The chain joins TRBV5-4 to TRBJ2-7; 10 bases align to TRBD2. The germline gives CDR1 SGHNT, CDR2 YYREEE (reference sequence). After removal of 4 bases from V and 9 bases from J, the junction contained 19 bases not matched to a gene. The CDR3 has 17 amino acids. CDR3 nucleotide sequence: TGTGCCAGCAGCCGATTGGTTGGTAGCGGGGGGCTTACGGGGCAGTACTTC. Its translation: CASSRLVGSGGLTGQYF.

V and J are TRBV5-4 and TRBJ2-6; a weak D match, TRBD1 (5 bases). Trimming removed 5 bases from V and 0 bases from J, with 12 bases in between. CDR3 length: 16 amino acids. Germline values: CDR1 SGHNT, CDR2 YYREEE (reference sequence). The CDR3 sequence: CASRERQHSGANVLTF. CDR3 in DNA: TGTGCCAGCAGGGAACGACAGCACTCTGGGGCCAACGTCCTGACTTTC.

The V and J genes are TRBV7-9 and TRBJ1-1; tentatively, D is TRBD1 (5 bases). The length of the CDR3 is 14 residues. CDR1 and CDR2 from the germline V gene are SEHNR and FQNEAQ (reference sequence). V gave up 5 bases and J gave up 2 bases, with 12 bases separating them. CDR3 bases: TGTGCCAGCAGCGGAGGGGCAGTAAACACTGAAGCTTTCTTT. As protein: CASSGGAVNTEAFF.

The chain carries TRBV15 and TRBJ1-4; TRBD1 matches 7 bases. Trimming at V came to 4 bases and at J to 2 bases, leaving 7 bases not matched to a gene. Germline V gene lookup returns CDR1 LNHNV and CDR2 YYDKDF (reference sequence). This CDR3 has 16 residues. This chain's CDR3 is CATSKYRGVTNEKLFF. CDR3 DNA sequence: TGTGCCACCAGCAAATACAGGGGTGTGACTAATGAAAAACTGTTTTTT.

This CDR3 is CASSLVQVNTEAFF. CDR3 nucleotides: TGCGCCAGCAGCTTGGTTCAGGTGAACACTGAAGCTTTCTTT. V is TRBV5-1 and J is TRBJ1-1, with D hard to call. Germline V gene lookup returns CDR1 SGHRS and CDR2 YFSETQ. Trimming took off 0 bases at V and 0 bases at J, with 6 bases between the two ends. This CDR3 is 14 amino acids long.

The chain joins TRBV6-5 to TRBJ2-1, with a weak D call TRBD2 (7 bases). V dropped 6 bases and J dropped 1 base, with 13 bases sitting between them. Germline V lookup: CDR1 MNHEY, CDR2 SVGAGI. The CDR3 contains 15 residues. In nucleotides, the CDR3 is TGTGCCAGCAGCCTGGGGAGGGGGTCCTACAATGAGCAGTTCTTC. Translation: CASSLGRGSYNEQFF.

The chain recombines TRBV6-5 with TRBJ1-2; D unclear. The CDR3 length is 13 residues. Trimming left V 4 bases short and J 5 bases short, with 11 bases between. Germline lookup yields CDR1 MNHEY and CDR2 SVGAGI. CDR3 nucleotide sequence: TGTGCCAGCAGTTCGAGCCCCGGGTATGGCTACACCTTC. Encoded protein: CASSSSPGYGYTF.

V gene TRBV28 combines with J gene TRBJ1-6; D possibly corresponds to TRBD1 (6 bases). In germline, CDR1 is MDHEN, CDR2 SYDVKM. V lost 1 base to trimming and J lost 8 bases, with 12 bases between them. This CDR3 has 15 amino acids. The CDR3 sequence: CASSLSAGAHSPLHF. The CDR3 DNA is TGTGCCAGCAGTTTATCGGCGGGGGCTCATTCACCCCTCCACTTT.

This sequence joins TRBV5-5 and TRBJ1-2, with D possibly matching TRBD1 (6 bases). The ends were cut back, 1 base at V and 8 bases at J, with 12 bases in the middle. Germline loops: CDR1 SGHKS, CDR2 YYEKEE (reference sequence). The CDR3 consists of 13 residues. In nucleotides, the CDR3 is TGTGCCAGCAGCTTGTCAGGGGCGAGGGGCTACACCTTC. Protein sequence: CASSLSGARGYTF.

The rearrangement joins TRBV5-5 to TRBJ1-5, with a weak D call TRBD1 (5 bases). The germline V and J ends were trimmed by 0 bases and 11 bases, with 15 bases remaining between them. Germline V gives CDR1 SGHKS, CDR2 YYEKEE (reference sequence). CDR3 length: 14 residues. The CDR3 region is CASSLVGPGQTQHF. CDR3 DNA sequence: TGTGCCAGCAGCTTGGTGGGGCCTGGGCAGACCCAGCATTTT.

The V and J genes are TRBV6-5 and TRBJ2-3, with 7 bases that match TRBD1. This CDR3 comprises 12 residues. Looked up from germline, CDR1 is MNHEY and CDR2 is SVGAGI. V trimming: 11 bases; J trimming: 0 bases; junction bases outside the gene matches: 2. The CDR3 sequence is CALDRSTDTQYF. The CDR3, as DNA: TGTGCCCTGGACAGGAGCACAGATACGCAGTATTTT.

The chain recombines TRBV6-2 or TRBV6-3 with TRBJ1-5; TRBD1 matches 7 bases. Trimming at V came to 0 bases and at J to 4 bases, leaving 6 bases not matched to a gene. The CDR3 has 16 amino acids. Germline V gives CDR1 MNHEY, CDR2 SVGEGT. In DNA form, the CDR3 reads TGTGCCAGCAGTTACTCGATCGGGACAGTTAATCAGCCCCAGCATTTT. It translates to CASSYSIGTVNQPQHF.

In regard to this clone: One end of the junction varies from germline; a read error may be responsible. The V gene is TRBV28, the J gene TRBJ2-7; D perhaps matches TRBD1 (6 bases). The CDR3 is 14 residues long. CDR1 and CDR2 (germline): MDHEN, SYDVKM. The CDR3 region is CASSPGAGPYERYF. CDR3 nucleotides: TGTGCCAGCAGCCCAGGGGCGGGTCCCTACGAGCGGTACTTC.

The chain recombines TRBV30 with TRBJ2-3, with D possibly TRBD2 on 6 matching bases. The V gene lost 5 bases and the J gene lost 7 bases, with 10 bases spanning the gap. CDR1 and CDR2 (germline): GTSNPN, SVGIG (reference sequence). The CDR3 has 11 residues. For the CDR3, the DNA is TGTGCCTGGGATAGCGGTAATACGCAGTATTTT. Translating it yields CAWDSGNTQYF.

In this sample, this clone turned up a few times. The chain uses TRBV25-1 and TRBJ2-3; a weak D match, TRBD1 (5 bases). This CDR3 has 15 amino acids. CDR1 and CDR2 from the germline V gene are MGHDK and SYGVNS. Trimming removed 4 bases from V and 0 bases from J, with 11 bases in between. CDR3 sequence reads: CASSARQTSTDTQYF. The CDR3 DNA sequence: TGTGCCAGCAGTGCTAGACAGACTAGCACAGATACGCAGTATTTT.